These T cell receptor beta chains were read from a single sample in a study of T-cell memory formation after mild COVID-19. TCRdb re-derived calls from the 5' RACE reads in MiXCR, one entry per CDR3 protein. The top ten hold 13% of the sample, which has about 450,000 distinct CDR3 sequences, less than 25% seen once. The sequenced material came from PBMCs or a T cell subset sorted from them (not recorded which). The receptors here all came from an adult woman who had mild COVID-19 (a few samples of this study predate the infection). Cell type and time point are not known. Each CDR3 is given without its conserved first and last residue.

>TRBV2
ASSEEWGSETQY
>TRBV24-1
ATSDGGGGAYEQY
>TRBV5-1
ASMSASGSNSPLH
>TRBV5-1
ASSRLAGTDTQY
>TRBV5-1
ASSLRVAGAYNEQF
>TRBV6-2/TRBV6-3
ASSYATGSYEQY
>TRBV18
ASSPRTSGASSYEQY
>TRBV7-3
ASSPRVAVTDTQY
>TRBV15
ATSRGGNTEAF
>TRBV12-3/TRBV12-4
ASSWTTAYEQY
>TRBV18
ASAGQGGNEQF
>TRBV7-3
ASSSLAGAKNEQF
>TRBV7-9
ASSLAGRGITEAF
>TRBV29-1
SVEENLNTEAF
>TRBV7-2
ASSSLAGPVNEQF
>TRBV15
ATSRFQTSGANVLT
>TRBV7-6
ASSPRRGSYEQY
>TRBV5-1
ASSLAPGQRETQY
>TRBV10-2
ASSESVSTDTQY
>TRBV5-1
ASSLWTTNEKLF
>TRBV15
ATSRDRTGLNFEQY
>TRBV3-1
ASSQDTGNEQF
>TRBV9
ASTRLGGSYNEQF
>TRBV9
ASSVVGTGELF
>TRBV6-2/TRBV6-3
ASSFETGTAISYEQY
>TRBV7-2
ASSLAADSGNTIY
>TRBV24-1
ATSRTEETQY
>TRBV7-2
ASRPIGGSPDTQY
>TRBV15
ATSSLQGRAGNEQY
>TRBV12-3/TRBV12-4
ASFGQGEETQY
>TRBV7-9
ASSPPPSVDTQY
>TRBV6-6
ASSYSSGGVGTEAF
>TRBV20-1
SARTRDRVDYGYT
>TRBV6-1
ASSGGRAQETQY
>TRBV25-1
ASRSSGSYEQY
>TRBV7-3
ASSIMAASADTQY
>TRBV24-1
ATSLPSGRGLDTQY
>TRBV5-1
ASSGDGNYGYT
>TRBV13
ASSARTSGRPSSYNEQF
>TRBV5-1
ASSWGRGPDNYGYT
>TRBV9
ASSVAGQGHSYEQY
>TRBV5-1
ASSLGQGANTGELF